Following are 3 T cell receptor beta chains from one sample sequenced in a study of blood T cell repertoires in COVID-19. The assay was immunoSEQ multiplex PCR, and TCRdb's table has in-frame clones only and misses some. The profile covers about 220,000 clones, with around 80% appearing a single time and approximately 10% taken by the ten largest. The material sequenced was peripheral blood. The receptors originated from a middle-aged man with active or convalescent COVID-19.

This chain connects TRBV5-1 to TRBJ1-4, with D unresolved. The CDR3 spans 14 residues. Trimming pared 1 base from V and 8 bases from J, leaving 12 bases between. Germline assignment: CDR1 SGHRS and CDR2 YFSETQ. Written as DNA, the CDR3 is TGCGCCAGCAGCTTGTCCGAAGGCGGCGAAAAACTGTTTTTT. Translation: CASSLSEGGEKLFF. The full variable domain, rest sourced from reference TRBV5-1 and TRBJ1-4, is KAGVTQTPRYLIKTRGQQVTLSCSPISGHRSVSWYQQTPGQGLQFLFEYFSETQRNKGNFPGRFSGRQFSNSRSEMNVSTLELGDSALYLCASSLSEGGEKLFFGSGTQLSVL.

CDR3 sequence: CASSLIGGARNEQFF. CDR3 in DNA: TGTGCCAGCAGCTTGATTGGGGGGGCGAGGAATGAGCAGTTCTTC. The chain combines TRBV5-6 with TRBJ2-1; tentatively, D is TRBD2 (7 bases). CDR3 size: 15 residues. Per the germline V gene, CDR1 is SGHDT and CDR2 is YYEEEE. Trimming took off 1 base at V and 7 bases at J, with 15 bases between the two ends.

The genes are TRBV11-2 and TRBJ2-1, with 9 bases lining up with TRBD2. CDR3 length: 18 residues. The J segment lost 6 bases and the V segment lost 5 bases, leaving 17 bases of the junction unmatched. Germline CDR1 and CDR2: SGHAT and FQNNGV. The DNA of the CDR3 is TGTGCCAGCAGCCCAGGGAGGCGGGGGGGTGCGGGTTCCAATGAGCAGTTCTTC. This gives the protein CASSPGRRGGAGSNEQFF.